The 10 T cell receptor beta chains in this list originate from one sample, sequenced in a study of control samples from healthy donors and cancer patients. Using immunoSEQ multiplex PCR, the repertoire was profiled, and TCRdb retains in-frame clones only, with some absent. This sample yields about 100,000 clones, of which about 90% are seen a single time; 18% belongs to the top ten. The sample was blood. The source is a woman between 50 and 59 years old in good health.

The V gene is TRBV28, the J gene TRBJ1-3; D remains ambiguous. The CDR3 has 12 amino acids. Germline V CDR1 and CDR2: MDHEN, SYDVKM. Trimming stripped 7 bases from V and 3 bases from J, with 7 bases between. This chain's CDR3 is CASITSGNTIYF. The CDR3 DNA reads as TGTGCCAGCATCACAAGTGGAAACACCATATATTTT.

This rearrangement joins TRBV7-2 to TRBJ1-4; perhaps TRBD1 as D (6 bases). In germline, CDR1 is SGHTA, CDR2 FQGNSA. CDR3 length: 17 residues. Trimming left V 4 bases short and J 7 bases short, with 22 bases between. The CDR3 loop reads CASSWGAVRGSGEKLFF. The CDR3 DNA reads TGTGCCAGCAGCTGGGGGGCCGTGAGGGGAAGTGGTGAAAAACTGTTTTTT.

This clone was recorded a few times. This chain joins TRBV11-2 and TRBJ2-3; no clear D. Germline V gene lookup returns CDR1 SGHAT and CDR2 FQNNGV. The CDR3 has 15 amino acids. V dropped 7 bases and J dropped 3 bases, with 17 bases sitting between them. DNA for the CDR3: TGTGCCAGCACCAACGATTTGAGATTAACAGATACGCAGTATTTT. Its translation: CASTNDLRLTDTQYF.

On this clone itself: A junction boundary mismatches the germline segment, possibly from a read error. This chain links TRBV30 with TRBJ2-7, with 9 bases lining up with TRBD1. This CDR3 has 13 residues. Germline assignment: CDR1 GTSNPN and CDR2 SVGIG (reference sequence). In DNA form, the CDR3 reads TGTGCCGGGAGGGGGACAGGGACCTACGAGCAGTACTTC. This codes for CAGRGTGTYEQYF. Based on the CDR3 plus reference TRBV30 and TRBJ2-7, the full variable domain is SQTIHQWPATLVQPVGSPLSLECTVEGTSNPNLYWYRQAAGRGLQLLFYSVGIGQISSEVPQNLSASRPQDRQFILSSKKLLLSDSGFYLCAGRGTGTYEQYFGPGTRLTVT.

The V gene is TRBV29-1, the J gene TRBJ2-2, with TRBD1 matching 9 bases. V shed 1 base and J 7 bases; nucleotides not matched to a gene: 10. Germline-derived CDR1 and CDR2 are SQVTM and ANQGSEA. The CDR3 has 16 residues. This CDR3 reads CSVEGGGTGRFGELFF. CDR3 DNA sequence: TGCAGCGTTGAAGGCGGCGGGACAGGGCGTTTCGGGGAGCTGTTTTTT.

The chain carries TRBV7-9 and TRBJ2-1, with 8 bases that match TRBD2. This CDR3 is built from 17 residues. V was clipped by 4 bases and J by 0 bases; unmatched bases: 8. Looked up from germline, CDR1 is SEHNR and CDR2 is FQNEAQ (reference sequence). The CDR3 coding sequence is TGTGCCAGCAGCTCACAAGCGGGAGCGGTCTCCTACAATGAGCAGTTCTTC. It is translated as CASSSQAGAVSYNEQFF.

The rearrangement links TRBV19 to TRBJ2-1; D tentatively reads TRBD1 or TRBD2 (5 bases each). CDR3 length equals 14 residues. V was trimmed by 7 bases and J by 4 bases, leaving 14 bases between them. The V gene's germline CDR1 is LNHDA and CDR2 SQIVND (reference sequence). The CDR3 sequence is CASTGRRAYNEQFF. In DNA, the CDR3 is TGTGCCAGTACAGGGCGGCGGGCGTACAATGAGCAGTTCTTC.

This clone was detected once. The chain uses TRBV19 and TRBJ2-1; 9 nucleotides line up with TRBD2. The CDR3 is 14 amino acids. V was clipped by 8 bases and J by 10 bases; unmatched bases: 12. Looked up from germline, CDR1 is LNHDA and CDR2 is SQIVND (reference sequence). In DNA form, the CDR3 reads TGTGCCAGTGGGGAGAGCGGGAGGCCAGCAGAGCAGTTCTTC. Protein sequence: CASGESGRPAEQFF.

The rearrangement joins TRBV4-3 to TRBJ1-5; D may be TRBD1 (6 bases). CDR1 is LGHNA and CDR2 is YSLEER in the germline V gene. With 3 bases removed from V and 2 bases from J, the gap between germline ends came to 11 bases. This CDR3 is built from 15 residues. Here the CDR3 reads CASSQGGTGNQPQHF. As DNA, the CDR3 is TGCGCCAGCAGCCAGGGGGGCACGGGCAATCAGCCCCAGCATTTT.

V usage is TRBV20-1 and J usage is TRBJ2-1; D gene unclear. The V gene lost 6 bases and the J gene lost 8 bases, with 8 bases spanning the gap. Germline V CDR1 and CDR2: DFQATT, SNEGSKA (reference sequence). CDR3 length: 10 residues. The CDR3, as DNA: TGCAGTGCGCTCAAGGATGAGCAGTTCTTC. This gives the protein CSALKDEQFF.